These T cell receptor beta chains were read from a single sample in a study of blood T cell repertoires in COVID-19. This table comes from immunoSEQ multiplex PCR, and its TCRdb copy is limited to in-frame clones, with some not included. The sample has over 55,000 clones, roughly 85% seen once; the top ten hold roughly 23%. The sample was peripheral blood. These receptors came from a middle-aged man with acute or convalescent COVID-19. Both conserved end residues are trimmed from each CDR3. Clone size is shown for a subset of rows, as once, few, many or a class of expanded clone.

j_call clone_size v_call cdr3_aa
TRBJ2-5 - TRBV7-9 ASSFGGSYETQY
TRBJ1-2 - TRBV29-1 SVEELGGSYGYT
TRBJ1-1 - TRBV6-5 ASTLDGQNTEAF
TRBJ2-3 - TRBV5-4 ASSSQLDTQY
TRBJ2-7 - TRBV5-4 ASSKDLDRSSYEQY
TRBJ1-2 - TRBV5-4 ASSFPGTSYGYT
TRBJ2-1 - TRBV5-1 ASSLGGGDEQF
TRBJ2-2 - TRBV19 ASSSRTGLDTGELF
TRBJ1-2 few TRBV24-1 ATSGTGGGFGYT
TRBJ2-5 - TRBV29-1 SGGSLGVETQY
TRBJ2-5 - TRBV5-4 ASSLGGGETQY
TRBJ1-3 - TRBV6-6 ASSYVRDRGGNTIY
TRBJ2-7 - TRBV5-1 ASSLGDNFYEQY
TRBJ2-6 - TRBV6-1 ASSEAGVAGANVLT
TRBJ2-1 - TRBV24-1 ATSAGGINEQF
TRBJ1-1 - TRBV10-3 ATNRGYTEAF
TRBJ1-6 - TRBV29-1 SGPGQGSSPLH
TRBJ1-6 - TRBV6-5 AGSGEGNSPLH